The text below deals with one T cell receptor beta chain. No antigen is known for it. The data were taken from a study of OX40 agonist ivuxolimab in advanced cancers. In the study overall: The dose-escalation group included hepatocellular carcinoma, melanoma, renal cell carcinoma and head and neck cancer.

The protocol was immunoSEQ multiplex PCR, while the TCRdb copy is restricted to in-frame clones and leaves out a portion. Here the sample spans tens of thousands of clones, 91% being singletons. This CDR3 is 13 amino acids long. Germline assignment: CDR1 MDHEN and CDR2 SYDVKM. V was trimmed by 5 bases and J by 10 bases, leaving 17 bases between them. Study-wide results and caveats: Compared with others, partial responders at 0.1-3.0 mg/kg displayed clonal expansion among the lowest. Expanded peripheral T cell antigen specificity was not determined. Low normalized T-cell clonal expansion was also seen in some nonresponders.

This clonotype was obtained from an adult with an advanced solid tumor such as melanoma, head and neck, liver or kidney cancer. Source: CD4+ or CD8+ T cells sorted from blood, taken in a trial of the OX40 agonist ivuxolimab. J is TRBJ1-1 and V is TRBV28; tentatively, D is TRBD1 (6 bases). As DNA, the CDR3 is TGTGCCAGCAGTCCCCGAGGAGGGGGAAGAGCTTTCTTT. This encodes CASSPRGGGRAFF. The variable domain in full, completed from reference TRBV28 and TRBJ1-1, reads DVKVTQSSRYLVKRTGEKVFLECVQDMDHENMFWYRQDPGLGLRLIYFSYDVKMKEKGDIPEGYSVSREKKERFSLILESASTNQTSMYLCASSPRGGGRAFFGQGTRLTVV.